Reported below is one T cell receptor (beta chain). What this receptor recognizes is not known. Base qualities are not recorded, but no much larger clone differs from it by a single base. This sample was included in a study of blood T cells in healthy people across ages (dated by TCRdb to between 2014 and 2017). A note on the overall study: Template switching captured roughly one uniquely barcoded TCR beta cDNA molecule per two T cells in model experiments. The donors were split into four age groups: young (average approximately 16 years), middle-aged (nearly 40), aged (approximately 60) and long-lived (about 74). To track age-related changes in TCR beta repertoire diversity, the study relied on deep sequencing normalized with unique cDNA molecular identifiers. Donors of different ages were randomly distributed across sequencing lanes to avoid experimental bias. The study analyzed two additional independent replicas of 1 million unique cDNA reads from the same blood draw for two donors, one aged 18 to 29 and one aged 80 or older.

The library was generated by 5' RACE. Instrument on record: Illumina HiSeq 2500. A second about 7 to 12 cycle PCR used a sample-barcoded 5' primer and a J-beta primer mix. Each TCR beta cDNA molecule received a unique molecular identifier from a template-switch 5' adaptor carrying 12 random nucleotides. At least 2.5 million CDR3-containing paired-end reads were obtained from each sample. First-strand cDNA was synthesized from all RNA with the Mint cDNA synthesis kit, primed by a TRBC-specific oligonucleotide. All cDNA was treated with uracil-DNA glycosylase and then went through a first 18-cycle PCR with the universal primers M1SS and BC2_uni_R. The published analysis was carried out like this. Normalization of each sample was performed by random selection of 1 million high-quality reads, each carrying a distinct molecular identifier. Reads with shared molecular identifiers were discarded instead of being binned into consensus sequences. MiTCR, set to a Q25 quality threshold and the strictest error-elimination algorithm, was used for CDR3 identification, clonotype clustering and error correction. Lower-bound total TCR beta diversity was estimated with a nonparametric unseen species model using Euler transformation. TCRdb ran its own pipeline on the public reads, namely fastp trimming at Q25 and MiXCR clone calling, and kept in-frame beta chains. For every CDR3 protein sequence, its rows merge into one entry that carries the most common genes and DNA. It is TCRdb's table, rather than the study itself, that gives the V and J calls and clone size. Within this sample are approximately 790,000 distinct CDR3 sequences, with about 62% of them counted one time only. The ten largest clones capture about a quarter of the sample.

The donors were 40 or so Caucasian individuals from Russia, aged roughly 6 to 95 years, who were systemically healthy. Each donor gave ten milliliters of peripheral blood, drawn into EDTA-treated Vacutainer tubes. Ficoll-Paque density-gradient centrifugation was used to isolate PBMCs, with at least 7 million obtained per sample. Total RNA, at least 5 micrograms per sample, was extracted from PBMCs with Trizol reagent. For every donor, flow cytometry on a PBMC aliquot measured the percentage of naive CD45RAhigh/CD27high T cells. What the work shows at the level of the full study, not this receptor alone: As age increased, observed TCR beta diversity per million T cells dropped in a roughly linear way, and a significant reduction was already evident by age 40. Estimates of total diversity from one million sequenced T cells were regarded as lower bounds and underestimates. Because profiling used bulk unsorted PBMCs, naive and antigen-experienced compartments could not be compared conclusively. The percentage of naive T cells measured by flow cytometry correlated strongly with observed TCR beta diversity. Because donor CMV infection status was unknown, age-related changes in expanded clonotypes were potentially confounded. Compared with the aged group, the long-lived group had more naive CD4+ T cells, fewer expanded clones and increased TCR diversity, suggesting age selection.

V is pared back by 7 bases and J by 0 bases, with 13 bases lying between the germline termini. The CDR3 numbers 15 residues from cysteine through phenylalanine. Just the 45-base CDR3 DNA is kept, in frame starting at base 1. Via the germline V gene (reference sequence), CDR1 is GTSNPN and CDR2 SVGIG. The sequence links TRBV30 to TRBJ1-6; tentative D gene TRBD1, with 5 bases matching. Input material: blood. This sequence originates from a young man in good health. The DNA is TGTGCCTCTTCCTGGGGGTTCTCCTATAATTCACCCCTCCACTTT. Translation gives CASSWGFSYNSPLHF.